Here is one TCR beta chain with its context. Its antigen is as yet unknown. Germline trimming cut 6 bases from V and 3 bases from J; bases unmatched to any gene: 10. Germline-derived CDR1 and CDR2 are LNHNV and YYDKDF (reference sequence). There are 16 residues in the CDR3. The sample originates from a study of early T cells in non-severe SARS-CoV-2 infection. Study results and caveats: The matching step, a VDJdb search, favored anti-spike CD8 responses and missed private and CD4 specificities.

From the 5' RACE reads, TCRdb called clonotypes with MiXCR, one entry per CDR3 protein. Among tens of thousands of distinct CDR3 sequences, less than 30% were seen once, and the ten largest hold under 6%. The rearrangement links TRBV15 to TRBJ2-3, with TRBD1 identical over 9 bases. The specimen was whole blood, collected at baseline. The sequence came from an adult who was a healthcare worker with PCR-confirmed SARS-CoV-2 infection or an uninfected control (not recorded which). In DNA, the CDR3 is TGTGCCACCAGTACACCGGGACAGGGTCGGACAGATACGCAGTATTTT. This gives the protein CATSTPGQGRTDTQYF.